This T cell receptor beta chain was sequenced in a study of shared clonotypes between healthy human individuals. On sorted subsets, replicate PCRs used 200 to 250 ng DNA, or approximately 33,000 T cell genomes. The assay was immunoSEQ multiplex PCR, and TCRdb's table has in-frame clones only and misses some. This sample carries over a million clones, about 80% of them seen once, and the ten largest clones take around 0.6%. Germline V gene sequence: CDR1 SEHNR, CDR2 FQNEAQ (reference sequence). This CDR3 contains 16 residues. V shed 1 base, J shed 6 bases, and the junction held 7 bases outside the gene matches.

The sequencing input was memory CD4+ T cells from PBMCs. Subset in this sample: CD45RA-negative fraction. The receptor was isolated from a man younger than 35 in good health. Some clones in this sample may be carry-over from other donors' samples. V is TRBV7-9 and J is TRBJ2-3, with 10 positions matching TRBD2. CDR3 sequence: CASSLGYLAGEDTQYF. The CDR3 nucleotides read TGTGCCAGCAGCTTAGGATACCTAGCGGGAGAGGATACGCAGTATTTT.